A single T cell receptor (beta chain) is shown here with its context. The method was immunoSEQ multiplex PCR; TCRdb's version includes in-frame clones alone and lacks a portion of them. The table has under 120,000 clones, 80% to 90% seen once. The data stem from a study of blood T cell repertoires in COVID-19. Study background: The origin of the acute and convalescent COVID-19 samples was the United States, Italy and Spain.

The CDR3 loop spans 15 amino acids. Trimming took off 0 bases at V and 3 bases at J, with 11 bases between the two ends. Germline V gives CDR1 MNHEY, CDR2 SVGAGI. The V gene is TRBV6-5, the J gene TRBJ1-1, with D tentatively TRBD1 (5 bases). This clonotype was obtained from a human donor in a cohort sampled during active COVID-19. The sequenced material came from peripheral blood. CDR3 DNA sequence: TGTGCCAGCAGTTACTCGGCCAGGGTAGACACTGAAGCTTTCTTT. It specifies CASSYSARVDTEAFF.